The 29 T cell receptor beta chains in this list originate from one sample, sequenced in a study of blood T cell repertoires in COVID-19. Profiling relied on immunoSEQ multiplex PCR, and the TCRdb table lists in-frame clones only, not all of them. This table holds 90,000 to 100,000 clones, 70% to 90% found once. Sequences were obtained from peripheral blood. Receptor source: an elderly man with acute or convalescent COVID-19.

A single count supports this clone. CDR3 residues: CASSWGLAGQETQYF. CDR3 DNA sequence: TGTGCCAGCAGCTGGGGACTAGCGGGACAAGAGACCCAGTACTTC. The chain links TRBV7-9 to TRBJ2-5, with TRBD2 identical over 13 bases. Per the germline V gene, CDR1 is SEHNR and CDR2 is FQNEAQ (reference sequence). The CDR3 runs 15 residues. V gave up 4 bases and J gave up 2 bases; unmatched junction bases: 1.

The chain uses TRBV6-5 and TRBJ1-1; D gene ambiguous. This CDR3 contains 13 residues. Germline CDR1 is MNHEY and CDR2 is SVGAGI. V was cut by 7 bases and J by 11 bases, with 20 bases left in between. Here the CDR3 DNA reads TGTGCCAGCACCGAGCGGTGGGAGTCCCCGGCTTTCTTT. Its translation: CASTERWESPAFF.

V usage is TRBV2 and J usage is TRBJ1-5; TRBD1 aligns across 8 bases. The V and J ends lost 5 bases and 4 bases, in that order; junction bases with no gene match: 7. Germline values: CDR1 SNHLY, CDR2 FYNNEI. The CDR3 covers 15 residues. The CDR3 DNA follows: TGTGCCAGCAGTATCCTGACAGGGGAGAATCAGCCCCAGCATTTT. As protein: CASSILTGENQPQHF.

The J gene is TRBJ1-1, the V gene TRBV3-1 (or the pseudogene TRBV3-2), with D perhaps TRBD1 (5 bases). V was trimmed by 0 bases and J by 6 bases, leaving 14 bases between them. Germline loops: CDR1 LGHDT, CDR2 YNNKEL (reference sequence). This CDR3 comprises 15 residues. The CDR3 reads CASSQEGGQGSEAFF. CDR3 in DNA: TGTGCCAGCAGCCAAGAAGGCGGACAAGGGTCTGAAGCTTTCTTT.

V usage is TRBV28 and J usage is TRBJ2-7, with unresolved D. Between the trimmed V and J ends, which lost 7 bases and 0 bases, there was a span of 10 bases. Germline-derived CDR1 and CDR2 are MDHEN and SYDVKM. The CDR3 loop spans 13 amino acids. CDR3 sequence reads: CASTSQVSYEQYF. CDR3 coding DNA: TGTGCCAGCACCAGTCAGGTCTCCTACGAGCAGTACTTC. Supplemented by reference TRBV28 and TRBJ2-7, the full variable domain reads DVKVTQSSRYLVKRTGEKVFLECVQDMDHENMFWYRQDPGLGLRLIYFSYDVKMKEKGDIPEGYSVSREKKERFSLILESASTNQTSMYLCASTSQVSYEQYFGPGTRLTVT.

The chain is built from TRBV3-1 (or the pseudogene TRBV3-2) and TRBJ2-2; 9 bases are shared with TRBD1. Germline loops: CDR1 LGHDT, CDR2 YNNKEL (reference sequence). The CDR3 is 16 residues long. V shed 1 base, J shed 5 bases, and the junction held 5 bases outside the gene matches. CDR3 protein: CASSQVFGQGTGELFF. The CDR3 DNA sequence: TGTGCCAGCAGCCAAGTCTTCGGACAGGGGACCGGGGAGCTGTTTTTT.

The CDR3 DNA reads TGTGCCAGCAGCCAGGGACTAGCGGGGACTTGGGAGCAGTTCTTC. As protein: CASSQGLAGTWEQFF. V usage is TRBV11-2 and J usage is TRBJ2-1; TRBD2 agrees at 13 bases. The length of the CDR3 is 15 residues. Germline V gene data show CDR1 as SGHAT and CDR2 as FQNNGV. V shed 5 bases, J shed 10 bases, and the junction held 8 bases outside the gene matches.

CDR3 in DNA: TGCAGTGCTACTGATAGGACTAGCGGAGCTAGTCCTTCATCCTACAATGAGCAGTTCTTC. Protein sequence: CSATDRTSGASPSSYNEQFF. The V gene is TRBV20-1, the J gene TRBJ2-1, with 10 bases fitting TRBD2. This CDR3 comprises 20 residues. V lost 4 bases, J lost 1 base, and 19 bases stayed unmatched. The V gene's germline CDR1 is DFQATT and CDR2 SNEGSKA (reference sequence).

This clone has only a few counts. The chain joins TRBV6-2 or TRBV6-3 to TRBJ2-7; no definite D call. CDR3 length: 11 amino acids. CDR1 is MNHEY and CDR2 is SVGEGT in the germline V gene. The ends were cut back, 6 bases at V and 3 bases at J, with 6 bases in the middle. The chain's CDR3 is CASSVGYEQYF. CDR3 in DNA: TGTGCCAGCAGCGTCGGCTACGAGCAGTACTTC.

The V and J genes are TRBV2 and TRBJ1-5; no reliable D call. Germline loops: CDR1 SNHLY, CDR2 FYNNEI. This CDR3 comprises 15 residues. V dropped 4 bases and J dropped 0 bases, with 10 bases sitting between them. The CDR3 is CASSGSVNSNQPQHF. CDR3 nucleotides: TGTGCCAGCAGTGGGTCAGTTAATAGCAATCAGCCCCAGCATTTT.

This chain joins TRBV9 and TRBJ1-1; D unclear. Trimming removed 0 bases at V and 2 bases at J, with 11 bases between. The CDR3 totals 15 residues. Germline CDR1 reads SGDLS; CDR2 reads YYNGEE. The CDR3 DNA follows: TGTGCCAGCAGCGTAGGGCACAGAGATAACACTGAAGCTTTCTTT. Its translation is CASSVGHRDNTEAFF.

The chain is built from TRBV2 and TRBJ1-5; D uncertain. CDR1 SNHLY and CDR2 FYNNEI come from the germline V gene. Trimming pared 6 bases from V and 0 bases from J, leaving 6 bases between. The CDR3 is 13 residues long. In DNA form, the CDR3 reads TGTGCCAGCAGACTGATTAGCAATCAGCCCCAGCATTTT. Its translation: CASRLISNQPQHF. The full variable domain, with the rest looked up from reference TRBV2 and TRBJ1-5, is EPEVTQTPSHQVTQMGQEVILRCVPISNHLYFYWYRQILGQKVEFLVSFYNNEISEKSEIFDDQFSVERPDGSNFTLKIRSTKLEDSAMYFCASRLISNQPQHFGDGTRLSIL.

The CDR3 reads CASSLAGGRFNTGELFF. Written as DNA, the CDR3 is TGTGCCAGCAGCCTAGCGGGAGGGCGATTCAACACCGGGGAGCTGTTTTTT. The gene calls are TRBV13 and TRBJ2-2; 12 bases line up with TRBD2. The ends lost 5 bases at V and 2 bases at J; junction bases unmatched: 6. CDR1 is PRHDT, CDR2 FYEKMQ, per germline (reference sequence). The CDR3 has 17 amino acids.

This clone was found a few times. The rearrangement links TRBV2 to TRBJ2-2; D is possibly TRBD2 (5 bases). The CDR3 is made up of 12 amino acids. Germline V CDR1 and CDR2: SNHLY, FYNNEI. Trimming removed 5 bases at V and 8 bases at J, with 9 bases between. In DNA form, the CDR3 reads TGTGCCAGCAGTTGGGAGAAGGGGGAGCTGTTTTTT. It yields the protein CASSWEKGELFF.

Note on this clone: The junction and the germline gene differ at one end; a read error may be behind it. CDR3 sequence (DNA): TGTGCCAGCTCGCCACGACAGGGGTGGGACTCACCCCTCCACTTT. Residues: CASSPRQGWDSPLHF. The chain links TRBV18 to TRBJ1-6; 8 positions agree with TRBD1. The germline gives CDR1 KGHSH, CDR2 LQKENI. CDR3 length: 15 amino acids.

The genes are TRBV30 and TRBJ2-5; no reliable D call. Trimming left V 2 bases short and J 1 base short, with 11 bases between. The CDR3 is 14 amino acids. CDR1 is GTSNPN and CDR2 is SVGIG in the germline V gene (reference sequence). The CDR3 loop is CAWSRDRVQETQYF. CDR3 nucleotide sequence: TGTGCCTGGAGTCGTGATAGAGTCCAAGAGACCCAGTACTTC.

V and J are TRBV5-1 and TRBJ2-3; 7 positions match TRBD1. The CDR3 covers 14 residues. Germline assignment: CDR1 SGHRS and CDR2 YFSETQ. J was trimmed by 0 bases and V by 4 bases; bases with no gene match: 2. CDR3 DNA: TGCGCCAGCAGCGCGGACAGGAGCACAGATACGCAGTATTTT. Amino acid sequence: CASSADRSTDTQYF.

V usage is TRBV7-2 and J usage is TRBJ2-1; TRBD2 agrees at 10 bases. Germline trimming cut 5 bases from V and 6 bases from J; bases unmatched to any gene: 19. The CDR3 is made up of 19 amino acids. Germline CDR1 SGHTA, CDR2 FQGNSA. The CDR3 loop is CASSPSLPLLSGRGNEQFF. The CDR3 coding sequence is TGTGCCAGCAGCCCCTCTCTCCCCCTTTTAAGCGGGAGGGGCAATGAGCAGTTCTTC.

The CDR3 sequence is CASSQGQGFYNEQFF. CDR3 sequence (DNA): TGCGCCAGCAGCCAGGGACAGGGGTTCTACAATGAGCAGTTCTTC. The rearrangement uses TRBV5-1 and TRBJ2-1, with 10 nucleotides matching TRBD1. Germline CDR1 SGHRS, CDR2 YFSETQ. This CDR3 is built from 15 residues. J lost 3 bases, V lost 4 bases, and 4 bases had no gene match. Full variable domain (outside the CDR3, taken from reference TRBV5-1 and TRBJ2-1): KAGVTQTPRYLIKTRGQQVTLSCSPISGHRSVSWYQQTPGQGLQFLFEYFSETQRNKGNFPGRFSGRQFSNSRSEMNVSTLELGDSALYLCASSQGQGFYNEQFFGPGTRLTVL.

CDR3 sequence reads: CASKQGANQNTEAFF. The DNA for the CDR3 is TGTGCCAGCAAACAGGGGGCTAATCAGAACACTGAAGCTTTCTTT. V and J are TRBV11-2 and TRBJ1-1; the match to TRBD1 covers 9 bases. Trimming at V came to 7 bases and at J to 1 base, leaving 7 bases not matched to a gene. This CDR3 is 15 amino acids long. CDR1 and CDR2 from the germline V gene are SGHAT and FQNNGV. The whole variable domain, remainder taken from reference TRBV11-2 and TRBJ1-1, is EAGVAQSPRYKIIEKRQSVAFWCNPISGHATLYWYQQILGQGPKLLIQFQNNGVVDDSQLPKDRFSAERLKGVDSTLKIQPAKLEDSAVYLCASKQGANQNTEAFFGQGTRLTVV.

This clone is deemed medium-sized. The J gene is TRBJ2-7, the V gene TRBV30; 9 nucleotides line up with TRBD1. Germline CDR1 GTSNPN, CDR2 SVGIG (reference sequence). The CDR3 is 15 residues long. V lost 6 bases to trimming and J lost 5 bases; unmatched junction nucleotides: 14. CDR3 nucleotides: TGTGCCTGCACCCCCCCCGGGACAGGGCCCCACGAGCAGTACTTC. Amino acid sequence: CACTPPGTGPHEQYF.

The chain is built from TRBV27 and TRBJ1-2, with D maybe TRBD1 (5 bases). CDR1 and CDR2 (germline): MNHEY, SMNVEV (reference sequence). This CDR3 is 12 amino acids long. Trimming stripped 5 bases from V and 7 bases from J, with 11 bases between. CDR3: CASSIQGGGYTF. CDR3 nucleotides: TGTGCCAGCAGTATCCAGGGAGGTGGCTACACCTTC.

The chain's CDR3 is CASSLVLSSLSSYNEQFF. The CDR3 bases are TGTGCCAGCAGCTTAGTTCTCTCTAGTCTCAGCTCCTACAATGAGCAGTTCTTC. The gene calls are TRBV7-2 and TRBJ2-1, with unresolved D. V shed 1 base and J shed 0 bases, with 16 bases lying between them. The CDR3 extends over 18 amino acids. Germline lookup yields CDR1 SGHTA and CDR2 FQGNSA. Full variable domain (outside the CDR3, taken from reference TRBV7-2 and TRBJ2-1): GAGVSQSPSNKVTEKGKDVELRCDPISGHTALYWYRQSLGQGLEFLIYFQGNSAPDKSGLPSDRFSAERTGGSVSTLTIQRTQQEDSAVYLCASSLVLSSLSSYNEQFFGPGTRLTVL.

The chain couples TRBV28 to TRBJ2-5; D might be TRBD1 (6 bases). Trimming removed 2 bases at V and 4 bases at J, with 8 bases between. Germline lookup yields CDR1 MDHEN and CDR2 SYDVKM. CDR3 size: 13 residues. The CDR3 DNA follows: TGTGCCAGCAGTTTAGGGGGCTCAGAGACCCAGTACTTC. Translated: CASSLGGSETQYF.

This chain uses TRBV9 with TRBJ2-7; the D is unclear. The CDR3 runs 15 residues. V lost 0 bases and J lost 2, with 12 bases in between. Germline V lookup: CDR1 SGDLS, CDR2 YYNGEE. The CDR3 sequence is CASSVAPGYTYEQYF. For the CDR3, the DNA is TGTGCCAGCAGCGTAGCCCCAGGATATACCTACGAGCAGTACTTC.

The genes are TRBV7-9 and TRBJ2-7; 8 bases are a match to TRBD1. This CDR3 is built from 15 residues. V shed 5 bases, J shed 3 bases, and the junction held 9 bases outside the gene matches. From germline, CDR1 is SEHNR and CDR2 FQNEAQ (reference sequence). CDR3 coding DNA: TGTGCCAGCAGCCGGAACTGGGGACAGGACTACGAGCAGTACTTC. Protein: CASSRNWGQDYEQYF.

The table lists this clone with a count of one. V usage is TRBV29-1 and J usage is TRBJ2-3; 11 bases fit TRBD2. Germline CDR1 reads SQVTM; CDR2 reads ANQGSEA. This CDR3 is 14 amino acids long. V trimming: 6 bases; J trimming: 1 base; junction bases outside the gene matches: 3. The CDR3 reads CSVPLAGGTDTQYF. The CDR3 coding sequence is TGCAGCGTGCCACTAGCGGGAGGCACAGATACGCAGTATTTT.

This clone was counted a single time. The rearrangement uses TRBV19 and TRBJ2-7; 9 nucleotides line up with TRBD1. The CDR3 sequence is 15 residues long. The ends lost 7 bases at V and 0 bases at J; junction bases unmatched: 7. Germline V gene lookup returns CDR1 LNHDA and CDR2 SQIVND (reference sequence). The CDR3 sequence is CASMPGQGSSYEQYF. The CDR3 DNA reads TGTGCCAGTATGCCGGGACAGGGTTCCTCCTACGAGCAGTACTTC. Combining the CDR3 with reference TRBV19 and TRBJ2-7 gives the whole variable domain DGGITQSPKYLFRKEGQNVTLSCEQNLNHDAMYWYRQDPGQGLRLIYYSQIVNDFQKGDIAEGYSVSREKKESFPLTVTSAQKNPTAFYLCASMPGQGSSYEQYFGPGTRLTVT.

J is TRBJ1-3 and V is TRBV28, with a tentative D call TRBD1 (5 bases). Germline V gives CDR1 MDHEN, CDR2 SYDVKM. The CDR3 is made up of 15 amino acids. V dropped 7 bases and J dropped 0 bases, with 13 bases sitting between them. The CDR3 bases are TGTGCCAGCAACACACCGGGACTCTCTGGAAACACCATATATTTT. This encodes CASNTPGLSGNTIYF.